The present TCR beta chain was sequenced within a study of T-cell memory formation after mild COVID-19. Study-level results: Second-wave clones reaching peak frequency on day 37 lacked confirmed SARS-CoV-2 specificity.

This CDR3 is built from 19 residues. Germline assignment: CDR1 SGHRS and CDR2 YFSETQ. J was trimmed by 0 bases and V by 6 bases; bases with no gene match: 18. This clonotype was recorded many times. Its antigen is unknown. One entry per CDR3 protein results from TCRdb running MiXCR on the 5' RACE reads. The data contain roughly 280,000 distinct CDR3 sequences, around 15% of them singletons. V is TRBV5-1 and J is TRBJ2-3, with 8 nucleotides matching TRBD2. The origin of this receptor is a man younger than 35 who had mild COVID-19 (a few samples of this study predate the infection). Cell type and time point are not known. The specimen sequenced was PBMCs or a T cell subset sorted from them (not recorded which). The CDR3 DNA reads TGCGCCAGCACCCCCCGGTGGGGTAGCGGGGTTTTAAGCACAGATACGCAGTATTTT. The encoded protein is CASTPRWGSGVLSTDTQYF.